Here is one TCR beta chain with its context. Its specificity is unknown. TCRdb reanalyzed the 5' RACE reads, giving one entry per CDR3 protein sequence and no DNA. The sample totals about 450,000 distinct CDR3 sequences; its top ten clones hold about 2.4%. This record belongs to a study of monozygotic twins with inflammatory bowel disease. Study-wide points: Healthy twins showed more clonotype sharing with others than IBD patients, especially patients with disease activity. Possibly because of limited power, concordant and discordant twins showed no difference in repertoire similarity.

This CDR3 is built from 17 residues. From germline, CDR1 is SGHTA and CDR2 FQGNSA. This receptor was obtained from a human donor with ulcerative colitis or Crohn's disease, or a healthy co-twin of an affected twin (not recorded which). Sequencing used blood. The chain combines TRBV7-2 with TRBJ2-5; TCRdb gives TRBD2 as the D gene, but with no DNA this cannot be confirmed. The CDR3 reads CASSRRTSGDLREAQYF.